Each of the 18 T cell receptor beta chains below was sequenced from the same sample in a study of T cells in Graves' hyperthyroidism and ophthalmopathy. Amplification of TCR beta CDR3 regions was performed using RNA transcripts as template. First-round RT-PCR of the TCR CDR3 relied on the HTBI primer set. TCRdb fed the multiplex PCR reads into MiXCR, producing one record per CDR3 protein. The sample comprises about 510,000 distinct CDR3 sequences, over 35% of which are singletons, and approximately 44% rests with the top ten. Input material: peripheral blood or thyroid tissue (not recorded which). These receptors all come from an adult woman with Graves' disease, either hyperthyroidism or ophthalmopathy (not recorded which).

In regard to this clonotype: Its ends do not fully match the called genes, so a read error is possible. The CDR3 loop is CSVVRGSRGELYF. The CDR3, as DNA: TGCAGCGTTGTAAGGGGGAGTAGGGGGGAGCTGTACTTC. The genes are TRBV29-1 and TRBJ2-7; D possibly matches TRBD1 or TRBD2 (6 bases each). Germline V lookup: CDR1 SQVTM, CDR2 ANQGSEA. This CDR3 spans 13 amino acids.

As DNA, the CDR3 is TGTGCCAGCAGCTTAGAGGGTCCGGGACAGCCCCAGCATTTT. This gives the protein CASSLEGPGQPQHF. V and J are TRBV7-9 and TRBJ1-5; D gene unclear. Germline values: CDR1 SEHNR, CDR2 FQNEAQ (reference sequence). This CDR3 is built from 14 residues. V was pared by 1 base and J by 7 bases, with 11 bases between.

At least ten counts were recorded for this clonotype. The V call is TRBV4-1, the J call TRBJ1-1; possibly TRBD1 for D (5 bases). The V end lost 1 base, the J end lost 10 bases, and 22 bases lay between the germline ends. This CDR3 has 16 amino acids. Germline V gives CDR1 MGHRA, CDR2 YSYEKL. The CDR3 nucleotides are TGCGCCAGCAGCCAAGGGGGCCGACTTCCGAGAGGTGTAGCTTTCTTT. Protein product: CASSQGGRLPRGVAFF.

V usage is TRBV7-6 and J usage is TRBJ1-1; D uncertain. The V and J ends lost 5 bases and 1 base respectively, with 11 bases between them. Per germline, CDR1 SGHVS and CDR2 FNYEAQ. The length of the CDR3 is 14 residues. CDR3 nucleotides: TGTGCCAGCAGCCCCCCCCAGTGGAACACTGAAGCTTTCTTT. Translated: CASSPPQWNTEAFF.

Note on this clonotype: Germline is not matched at one junction end, which may reflect a read error. The rearrangement links TRBV10-3 to TRBJ2-6, with 9 bases lining up with TRBD1. The CDR3 consists of 13 residues. Germline-derived CDR1 and CDR2 are ENHRY and SYGVKD. CDR3 sequence (DNA): TGTGCCATCAGTAAACAGGGGGCCGACACTGAAGCTTTC. It translates to CAISKQGADTEAF.

This clonotype was seen more than once but under ten times. V usage is TRBV7-2 and J usage is TRBJ1-3; TRBD1 is a possible D gene (5 bases). Per the germline V gene, CDR1 is SGHTA and CDR2 is FQGNSA. CDR3 length equals 16 residues. V gave up 8 bases and J gave up 0 bases, with 17 bases separating them. Here the CDR3 reads CASSPGTGVSGNTIYF. The CDR3 coding sequence is TGTGCCAGCTCACCCGGAACAGGAGTCTCTGGAAACACCATATATTTT.

The CDR3 DNA reads TGTGCCAGCAGCTTGGATAACAGGGAAGTATATGGCTACACCTTC. Amino acid sequence: CASSLDNREVYGYTF. The rearrangement links TRBV11-2 to TRBJ1-2; D possibly corresponds to TRBD1 (6 bases). In germline, CDR1 is SGHAT, CDR2 FQNNGV. This CDR3 contains 15 residues. The V gene lost 3 bases and the J gene lost 5 bases, with 16 bases spanning the gap.

V and J are TRBV29-1 and TRBJ1-2, with TRBD1 matching over 9 bases. Germline-derived CDR1 and CDR2 are SQVTM and ANQGSEA. The CDR3 length is 13 residues. V shed 6 bases and J 6 bases; nucleotides not matched to a gene: 8. CDR3 residues: CSVARTGDDGYTF. The CDR3 bases are TGCAGCGTCGCCCGGACAGGGGACGATGGCTACACCTTC.

Ten or more counts support this clonotype. The CDR3 sequence is CASSYSGRGTTEAFF. The CDR3 DNA sequence: TGTGCCAGCAGTTACTCAGGCAGGGGTACCACTGAAGCTTTCTTT. The chain links TRBV6-5 to TRBJ1-1; D possibly corresponds to TRBD1 (6 bases). Trimming shortened V by 0 bases and J by 4 bases, and 12 bases separated the two germline ends. The CDR3 sequence is 15 residues long. Per germline, CDR1 MNHEY and CDR2 SVGAGI.

The chain employs TRBV15 and TRBJ2-5, with D possibly TRBD1 on 6 matching bases. Germline assignment: CDR1 LNHNV and CDR2 YYDKDF (reference sequence). The V end lost 3 bases, the J end lost 3 bases, and 14 bases lay between the germline ends. The length of the CDR3 is 15 residues. Written as DNA, the CDR3 is TGTGCCACCAGCAGTAAAGACAGGTTGAAAGAGACCCAGTACTTC. It translates to CATSSKDRLKETQYF.

This clonotype has at least ten counts. The V and J genes are TRBV5-1 and TRBJ2-7; the match to TRBD2 covers 13 bases. CDR3 length equals 15 residues. V was clipped by 4 bases and J by 2 bases; unmatched bases: 3. Germline V gene data show CDR1 as SGHRS and CDR2 as YFSETQ. The CDR3 protein is CASSRGLAGPYEQYF. DNA for the CDR3: TGCGCCAGCAGCAGGGGACTAGCGGGGCCCTACGAGCAGTACTTC.

CDR3 coding DNA: TGTGCCAGCAGTTACTCTGTGACAGGACAGCCCCAGCATTTT. It specifies CASSYSVTGQPQHF. The rearrangement uses TRBV6-6 and TRBJ1-5; tentative D call: TRBD1 (6 bases). Trimming removed 0 bases at V and 7 bases at J, with 10 bases between. The CDR3 is 14 residues long. Germline CDR1 and CDR2: MNHNY and SVGAGI (reference sequence).

The sample holds a few counts of this clonotype. The rearrangement links TRBV7-9 to TRBJ2-7; TRBD1 agrees at 9 bases. With V trimmed by 5 bases and J by 4 bases, 6 bases remained unmatched. Germline V gene lookup returns CDR1 SEHNR and CDR2 FQNEAQ (reference sequence). The CDR3 extends over 14 amino acids. CDR3 loop: CASSPTGGLYEQYF. The DNA for the CDR3 is TGTGCCAGCAGCCCAACAGGGGGCTTGTACGAGCAGTACTTC.

The rearrangement links TRBV30 to TRBJ2-7; tentative D call: TRBD2 (5 bases). Germline CDR1 GTSNPN, CDR2 SVGIG (reference sequence). This CDR3 contains 14 residues. Between the trimmed V and J ends, which lost 1 base and 6 bases, there was a span of 16 bases. This CDR3 reads CAWSGDRAVGEQYF. The CDR3 nucleotides are TGTGCCTGGAGTGGTGATCGAGCGGTAGGCGAGCAGTACTTC.

Many counts were recorded for this clonotype. The chain is built from TRBV5-1 and TRBJ2-7, with 7 bases aligning to TRBD2. CDR3 length: 15 residues. J lost 1 base, V lost 0 bases, and 4 bases had no gene match. Germline assignment: CDR1 SGHRS and CDR2 YFSETQ. The CDR3 nucleotides read TGCGCCAGCAGCTTGGAAGCGGGGACTTCCTACGAGCAGTACTTC. Encoded protein: CASSLEAGTSYEQYF.

This chain uses TRBV7-9 with TRBJ1-4; perhaps TRBD1 as D (6 bases). CDR3 length: 15 residues. The ends were cut back, 5 bases at V and 4 bases at J, with 14 bases in the middle. Germline assignment: CDR1 SEHNR and CDR2 FQNEAQ (reference sequence). CDR3: CASSNQGPRNEKLFF. The CDR3 nucleotides read TGTGCCAGCAGCAATCAGGGGCCCCGTAATGAAAAACTGTTTTTT.

The rearrangement links TRBV7-9 to TRBJ2-6, with 11 bases identical to TRBD2. This CDR3 is 16 amino acids long. The germline CDR1 and CDR2 sequences are SEHNR and FQNEAQ (reference sequence). V was clipped by 5 bases and J by 18 bases; unmatched bases: 18. DNA for the CDR3: TGTGCCAGCAGCCCGATAGCGGGAGGGGGACACCAACAAGAGACTTTC. Its protein is CASSPIAGGGHQQETF.

In this sample, this clonotype turned up once. This chain connects TRBV2 to TRBJ1-4; tentative D call: TRBD1 (5 bases). The CDR3 is 14 residues long. Per germline, CDR1 SNHLY and CDR2 FYNNEI. V was pared by 2 bases and J by 7 bases, with 11 bases between. Written as DNA, the CDR3 is TGTGCCAGCAGTGAAATTGGGCAGGGTGAAAAACTGTTTTTT. This encodes CASSEIGQGEKLFF.